This T cell receptor beta chain was recovered during a study of T cell clonotyping in hematopoietic cell transplantation. General study points: Few recipient clonotypes overlapped donors; over 97% were de novo at given depth. Pathologically expanded recipient clonotypes increased progressively from day 30 to day 180 as diversity fell.

Using immunoSEQ multiplex PCR, the repertoire was profiled, and TCRdb retains in-frame clones only, with some absent. The sample lists approximately 42,000 clones; 85% were seen once. This sample's time point: recipient sample about 28 days before transplant, after cytoreduction. Recipient blood drawn about 28 days pretransplant and days 30, 100, 180 after. Trimming pared 4 bases from V and 4 bases from J, leaving 4 bases between. Per the germline V gene, CDR1 is SQVTM and CDR2 is ANQGSEA. This CDR3 comprises 10 residues. With respect to this clone: The antigen is undetermined.

Sequencing used peripheral blood mononuclear cells, obtained before stem cell transplant. This clonotype was sampled from a man aged 55 to 70 with acute myeloid leukemia. Some clones in this sample may be carry-over from other donors' samples. The rearrangement uses TRBV29-1 and TRBJ1-1; D uncertain. As DNA, the CDR3 is TGCAGCGTTGGGTCCACTGAAGCTTTCTTT. It is translated as CSVGSTEAFF.